This entry describes one T cell receptor beta chain. The CDR3 is 12 amino acids. Deletions cut 5 bases from V and 8 bases from J, with 12 bases between. Germline CDR1 is MDHEN and CDR2 is SYDVKM. The sample is drawn from a study of T-cell memory formation after mild COVID-19. Study-wide background: In these data, TCR clusters were largely donor specific.

The 5'RACE method, run with constant-segment primers, produced TCR alpha and TCR beta cDNA libraries (carrying sample barcodes and UMIs). TCRdb reprocessed the 5' RACE reads with MiXCR, giving one entry per CDR3 protein. The sample includes 200,000 to 250,000 distinct CDR3 sequences, 10% to 13% seen only once; the top ten take approximately 3%. Sequenced sample: PBMCs or a T cell subset sorted from them (not recorded which). The chain links TRBV28 to TRBJ1-2, with D maybe TRBD1 (6 bases). This clonotype was obtained from a man in his late teens or twenties who had mild COVID-19 (a few samples of this study predate the infection). Cell type and time point are not known. CDR3 loop: CASSLTGTGYTF. The CDR3 region has the DNA TGTGCCAGCAGTCTTACAGGGACCGGCTACACCTTC.